This passage covers 13 T cell receptor beta chains from one sample sequenced in a study of blood T cells in healthy people across ages. For the second PCR, which ran for roughly 7 to 11 cycles, a sample-barcoded 5' primer and a J-beta primer mix were used. TCRdb called the 5' RACE reads again in MiXCR, with one record for every CDR3 protein. Here the sample spans around 1.5 million distinct CDR3 sequences, roughly 32% being singletons. Sequenced input: blood. The receptors originated from a woman between 25 and 40 years old in good health.

The chain has TRBV14 and TRBJ2-7, with 10 bases lining up with TRBD1. Germline V gene data show CDR1 as SGHDN and CDR2 as FVKESK. V dropped 4 bases and J dropped 2; count of bases not matched to a gene: 8. CDR3 length equals 16 residues. The DNA of the CDR3 is TGTGCCAGCAGCCCCGTGACAGGGGGCGCGACCTACGAGCAGTACTTC. Amino acid sequence: CASSPVTGGATYEQYF.

This clonotype was counted between two and nine times. The chain recombines TRBV5-1 with TRBJ2-7, with D perhaps matching TRBD1 or TRBD2 (6 bases each). Trimming stripped 0 bases from V and 6 bases from J, with 16 bases between. CDR1 SGHRS and CDR2 YFSETQ come from the germline V gene. The CDR3 consists of 15 residues. CDR3 residues: CASSLEGGVQFEQYF. The CDR3 region has the DNA TGCGCCAGCAGCTTGGAGGGGGGAGTACAGTTCGAGCAGTACTTC.

This clonotype was recorded once. J is TRBJ1-2 and V is TRBV12-3 or TRBV12-4; D gene unclear. The germline V and J ends were trimmed by 3 bases and 7 bases, with 12 bases remaining between them. The CDR3 extends over 13 amino acids. CDR3 sequence reads: CASSLIVGIGYTF. CDR3 DNA: TGTGCCAGCAGTTTGATCGTAGGGATTGGCTACACCTTC.

The chain employs TRBV5-1 and TRBJ1-2; no clear D gene. The V end lost 3 bases, the J end lost 4 bases, and 16 bases lay between the germline ends. The CDR3 has 15 residues. Germline V lookup: CDR1 SGHRS, CDR2 YFSETQ. The DNA for the CDR3 is TGCGCCAGCAGCTGGACCGAGATGGGCGGCTATGGCTACACCTTC. It encodes CASSWTEMGGYGYTF.

The CDR3 protein is CASTMDGVQQPQHF. CDR3 coding DNA: TGTGCCAGTACCATGGACGGGGTGCAGCAGCCCCAGCATTTT. The chain is built from TRBV19 and TRBJ1-5; no clear D gene. Germline values: CDR1 LNHDA, CDR2 SQIVND (reference sequence). V was shortened by 7 bases and J by 7 bases, with 17 bases between the two germline ends. The CDR3 has 14 residues.

The chain uses TRBV5-4 and TRBJ2-3; 10 nucleotides line up with TRBD2. V was pared by 7 bases and J by 1 base, with 12 bases of the junction left unmatched. CDR1 is SGHNT and CDR2 is YYREEE in the germline V gene (reference sequence). The CDR3 extends over 17 amino acids. CDR3 in DNA: TGTGCCAGCCAATCCGGGACTAGCGTTCCGGGCACAGATACGCAGTATTTT. This sequence encodes CASQSGTSVPGTDTQYF.

This rearrangement joins TRBV28 to TRBJ2-5, with 7 positions matching TRBD2. Unmatched junction bases numbered 13, after V lost 2 bases and J lost 1 base. This CDR3 is built from 18 residues. Germline V CDR1 and CDR2: MDHEN, SYDVKM. CDR3 in DNA: TGTGCCAGCAGTTTAGGGTTGTGGGGGGGACGGCTCCAAGAGACCCAGTACTTC. Amino acid sequence: CASSLGLWGGRLQETQYF.

This clonotype came up a few times. The genes are TRBV4-2 and TRBJ2-1; 16 bases align to TRBD2. Germline lookup yields CDR1 LGHNA and CDR2 YNFKEQ. V shed 1 base, J shed 6 bases, and the junction held 3 bases outside the gene matches. The length of the CDR3 is 17 residues. This CDR3 reads CASSQAGTSGGVNEQFF. DNA for the CDR3: TGTGCCAGCAGCCAAGCGGGGACTAGCGGGGGGGTCAATGAGCAGTTCTTC.

This clonotype was observed once. The chain employs TRBV20-1 and TRBJ2-5, with TRBD1 as a possible D gene (6 bases). The CDR3 is 13 residues long. V was pared by 5 bases and J by 1 base, with 11 bases between. Germline V CDR1 and CDR2: DFQATT, SNEGSKA (reference sequence). Here the CDR3 DNA reads TGCAGTGCTGCCGGGACACCCCAAGAGACCCAGTACTTC. Its protein is CSAAGTPQETQYF.

A word on this clonotype: The junction differs from germline at one of its ends, possibly a read error. This chain links TRBV4-1 with TRBJ2-5; 9 bases agree with TRBD2. Germline CDR1 is MGHRA and CDR2 is YSYEKL. This CDR3 has 17 amino acids. The CDR3 sequence is CASSQDQRSGGLEIQYF. Here the CDR3 DNA reads TGCGCCAGCAGCCAAGATCAAAGAAGCGGGGGGTTAGAGATCCAGTACTTC.

The V and J genes are TRBV5-4 and TRBJ2-7; D remains unclear. The DNA end favors TRBJ2-5, so the J call may be wrong. Germline V CDR1 and CDR2: SGHNT, YYREEE (reference sequence). This CDR3 comprises 14 residues. In DNA form, the CDR3 reads TGTGCCAGCAGCTTGTCCCTGATGGAAGAGACCCAGTACTTC. This gives the protein CASSLSLMEETQYF.

In DNA, the CDR3 is TGTGCCAGCAGCTTAGGGGGACAGCCCACAGATACGCAGTATTTT. Its protein is CASSLGGQPTDTQYF. The chain couples TRBV11-3 to TRBJ2-3; TRBD1 agrees at 7 bases. The CDR3 is 15 amino acids. The V gene's germline CDR1 is SGHNT and CDR2 YENEEA. After removal of 1 base from V and 2 bases from J, the junction contained 3 bases not matched to a gene.

J is TRBJ2-7 and V is TRBV7-2; D is perhaps TRBD1 or TRBD2 (5 bases each). Germline CDR1 and CDR2: SGHTA and FQGNSA. CDR3 length: 14 amino acids. V lost 4 bases, J lost 1 base, and 11 bases lay in between. The CDR3 nucleotides read TGTGCCAGCAGCTGGGACGGGGCATCCTACGAGCAGTACTTC. It specifies CASSWDGASYEQYF.